The 20 T cell receptor beta chains below all came from one sample that was sequenced in a study of glioma-infiltrating T cells after dendritic cell vaccination. Repertoires were generated with immunoSEQ multiplex PCR, while TCRdb's copy carries only in-frame clones and drops some. The sample has roughly 96,000 clones, about 79% seen once; the top ten hold 5.5% to 7%. The material was blood, obtained before dendritic cell vaccination. These receptors all stem from a human donor with glioblastoma.

This rearrangement joins TRBV29-1 to TRBJ1-2; perhaps TRBD1 as D (5 bases). Looked up from germline, CDR1 is SQVTM and CDR2 is ANQGSEA. Trimming cost V 6 bases and J 5 bases, with 13 bases left between them. The CDR3 runs to 12 residues. The CDR3 protein is CSVPTGPYGYTF. The DNA for the CDR3 is TGCAGCGTGCCAACAGGTCCATATGGCTACACCTTC.

This clone was recorded once. The V and J genes are TRBV2 and TRBJ1-6; 7 bases line up with TRBD1. The CDR3 length is 14 residues. The V segment lost 6 bases and the J segment 5 bases; nucleotides outside the gene matches: 4. Germline V CDR1 and CDR2: SNHLY, FYNNEI. CDR3 in amino acids: CASSRDRNNSPLHF. The CDR3 coding sequence is TGTGCCAGCAGCCGGGACAGAAATAATTCACCCCTCCACTTT.

J is TRBJ2-7 and V is TRBV5-6; the match to TRBD1 covers 7 bases. With 2 bases clipped from V and 0 bases from J, the junction kept 5 bases outside the gene matches. This CDR3 is built from 15 residues. Germline lookup yields CDR1 SGHDT and CDR2 YYEEEE. The CDR3, as DNA: TGTGCCAGCAGCTTCGGGACAGACCTCTCCTACGAGCAGTACTTC. Translated: CASSFGTDLSYEQYF.

This clone was observed a single time. The CDR3 DNA is TGCGCCAGCAGCCCAAGGACTAGCGGGAGGGCCGGGATAGTAGCCAAAAACATTCAGTACTTC. Residues: CASSPRTSGRAGIVAKNIQYF. This chain connects TRBV5-1 to TRBJ2-4; 15 nucleotides match TRBD2. Per the germline V gene, CDR1 is SGHRS and CDR2 is YFSETQ. Trimming cost V 4 bases and J 0 bases; bases outside gene matches: 14. The CDR3 loop spans 21 amino acids.

The chain carries TRBV5-6 and TRBJ1-2; TRBD1 might be the D (5 bases). Trimming shortened V by 4 bases and J by 3 bases, and 10 bases separated the two germline ends. Germline values: CDR1 SGHDT, CDR2 YYEEEE. The CDR3 is made up of 13 amino acids. The CDR3 DNA is TGTGCCAGCAGCCGTCCCAGGGACTATGGCTACACCTTC. Amino acid sequence: CASSRPRDYGYTF.

V and J are TRBV19 and TRBJ1-2; D is uncertain. This CDR3 contains 17 residues. Between the trimmed V and J ends, which lost 5 bases and 8 bases, there was a span of 27 bases. Germline V gives CDR1 LNHDA, CDR2 SQIVND (reference sequence). This chain's CDR3 is CASSPVGAGHEVKGYTF. The CDR3 DNA reads TGTGCCAGTAGTCCCGTGGGAGCCGGCCACGAGGTTAAAGGCTACACCTTC.

The V gene is TRBV5-1, the J gene TRBJ1-1; 8 bases match TRBD1. This CDR3 comprises 16 residues. Trimming cost V 0 bases and J 2 bases; bases outside gene matches: 6. CDR1 is SGHRS, CDR2 YFSETQ, per germline. The CDR3 reads CASSLGQGIFNTEAFF. As DNA, the CDR3 is TGCGCCAGCAGCTTGGGACAGGGGATATTTAACACTGAAGCTTTCTTT. The full variable domain, completed using reference TRBV5-1 and TRBJ1-1, is KAGVTQTPRYLIKTRGQQVTLSCSPISGHRSVSWYQQTPGQGLQFLFEYFSETQRNKGNFPGRFSGRQFSNSRSEMNVSTLELGDSALYLCASSLGQGIFNTEAFFGQGTRLTVV.

The genes are TRBV6-5 and TRBJ2-1, with 9 bases that match TRBD2. CDR1 MNHEY and CDR2 SVGAGI come from the germline V gene. The length of the CDR3 is 15 residues. V dropped 2 bases and J dropped 8; count of bases not matched to a gene: 7. The chain's CDR3 is CASSYKAGGPYEQFF. The CDR3 DNA is TGTGCCAGCAGTTACAAGGCGGGAGGGCCCTATGAGCAGTTCTTC.

The rearrangement joins TRBV19 to TRBJ1-5, with TRBD1 as a possible D gene (5 bases). From germline, CDR1 is LNHDA and CDR2 SQIVND (reference sequence). The germline V and J ends were trimmed by 6 bases and 2 bases, with 14 bases remaining between them. CDR3 size: 15 residues. Here the CDR3 reads CASRGLASGNQPQHF. In DNA form, the CDR3 reads TGTGCCAGTAGGGGGCTTGCGAGTGGCAATCAGCCCCAGCATTTT.

V is TRBV25-1 and J is TRBJ2-7; 7 bases agree with TRBD2. CDR1 and CDR2 (germline): MGHDK, SYGVNS. V dropped 7 bases and J dropped 0; count of bases not matched to a gene: 3. CDR3 length equals 13 residues. CDR3 sequence reads: CASMSGVSYEQYF. The DNA of the CDR3 is TGTGCCAGCATGAGCGGGGTCTCCTACGAGCAGTACTTC.

This chain connects TRBV4-2 to TRBJ2-1; 10 bases line up with TRBD1. V lost 4 bases to trimming and J lost 7 bases; unmatched junction nucleotides: 10. CDR3 length: 16 amino acids. Germline V gene sequence: CDR1 LGHNA, CDR2 YNFKEQ. CDR3 sequence (DNA): TGTGCCAGCAGCCCCTTCGCCGGGACAGGGGAGAATGAGCAGTTCTTC. Its translation: CASSPFAGTGENEQFF.

The CDR3 region has the DNA TGTGCCAGCATCAACCGGGGGTACACAGATACGCAGTATTTT. Its protein product is CASINRGYTDTQYF. V usage is TRBV2 and J usage is TRBJ2-3, with D perhaps TRBD2 (6 bases). Germline assignment: CDR1 SNHLY and CDR2 FYNNEI. The V gene lost 7 bases and the J gene lost 2 bases, with 13 bases spanning the gap. The CDR3 extends over 14 amino acids.

This chain connects TRBV30 to TRBJ1-2, with TRBD1 as a possible D gene (6 bases). Germline V gene sequence: CDR1 GTSNPN, CDR2 SVGIG (reference sequence). The V end lost 1 base, the J end lost 1 base, and 10 bases lay between the germline ends. CDR3 length: 14 amino acids. CDR3 DNA sequence: TGTGCCTGGAGTGACGGACAGAGTAACTATGGCTACACCTTC. Residues: CAWSDGQSNYGYTF.

The chain couples TRBV5-1 to TRBJ2-3, with D possibly TRBD2 on 6 matching bases. The CDR3 sequence is 15 residues long. Germline V CDR1 and CDR2: SGHRS, YFSETQ. Trimming pared 4 bases from V and 6 bases from J, leaving 18 bases between. This CDR3 is CASSPAGRASDTQYF. Written as DNA, the CDR3 is TGCGCCAGCAGCCCCGCGGGAAGGGCCTCCGATACGCAGTATTTT. The whole variable domain, remainder taken from reference TRBV5-1 and TRBJ2-3, is KAGVTQTPRYLIKTRGQQVTLSCSPISGHRSVSWYQQTPGQGLQFLFEYFSETQRNKGNFPGRFSGRQFSNSRSEMNVSTLELGDSALYLCASSPAGRASDTQYFGPGTRLTVL.

This chain connects TRBV7-3 to TRBJ2-2, with 9 bases lining up with TRBD2. CDR1 SGHTA and CDR2 FQGTGA come from the germline V gene. The J segment lost 4 bases and the V segment lost 2 bases, leaving 8 bases of the junction unmatched. The CDR3 sequence is 17 residues long. CDR3 coding DNA: TGTGCCAGCAGCTTATTTGGCGGGGGGGGGCCCACCGGGGAGCTGTTTTTT. It codes for CASSLFGGGGPTGELFF.

The chain recombines TRBV28 with TRBJ2-2; the D is unclear. Trimming removed 6 bases at V and 1 base at J, with 9 bases between. CDR3 size: 14 residues. CDR1 and CDR2 from the germline V gene are MDHEN and SYDVKM. CDR3 region: CASRAFGNTGELFF. Here the CDR3 DNA reads TGTGCCAGCAGGGCCTTTGGGAACACCGGGGAGCTGTTTTTT.

The rearrangement joins TRBV29-1 to TRBJ2-2; no clear D gene. Germline V gene lookup returns CDR1 SQVTM and CDR2 ANQGSEA. The CDR3 is made up of 12 amino acids. V shed 7 bases and J shed 3 bases, with 9 bases lying between them. In DNA, the CDR3 is TGCAGCGCCCGACTCGACACCGGGGAGCTGTTTTTT. This sequence encodes CSARLDTGELFF.

The V and J genes are TRBV10-3 and TRBJ1-3, with D perhaps TRBD1 (6 bases). Germline-derived CDR1 and CDR2 are ENHRY and SYGVKD. The V and J ends lost 11 bases and 0 bases respectively, with 20 bases between them. The CDR3 loop spans 16 amino acids. This CDR3 is CAQLLLTGSSGNTIYF. As DNA, the CDR3 is TGTGCCCAACTACTTTTAACAGGGAGCTCTGGAAACACCATATATTTT.

The chain uses TRBV5-1 and TRBJ2-7; 11 nucleotides match TRBD1. CDR1 and CDR2 from the germline V gene are SGHRS and YFSETQ. The length of the CDR3 is 16 residues. After removal of 3 bases from V and 6 bases from J, the junction contained 11 bases not matched to a gene. The CDR3 is CASSWGDRGSVGEQYF. Written as DNA, the CDR3 is TGCGCCAGCAGCTGGGGGGACAGGGGGAGTGTTGGCGAGCAGTACTTC.

The chain recombines TRBV9 with TRBJ2-2, with D possibly matching TRBD1 (6 bases). This CDR3 contains 17 residues. V was cut by 2 bases and J by 2 bases, with 16 bases left in between. CDR1 is SGDLS, CDR2 YYNGEE, per germline. CDR3 residues: CASSVGRGAENTGELFF. In nucleotides, the CDR3 is TGTGCCAGCAGCGTCGGCAGGGGTGCAGAAAACACCGGGGAGCTGTTTTTT.